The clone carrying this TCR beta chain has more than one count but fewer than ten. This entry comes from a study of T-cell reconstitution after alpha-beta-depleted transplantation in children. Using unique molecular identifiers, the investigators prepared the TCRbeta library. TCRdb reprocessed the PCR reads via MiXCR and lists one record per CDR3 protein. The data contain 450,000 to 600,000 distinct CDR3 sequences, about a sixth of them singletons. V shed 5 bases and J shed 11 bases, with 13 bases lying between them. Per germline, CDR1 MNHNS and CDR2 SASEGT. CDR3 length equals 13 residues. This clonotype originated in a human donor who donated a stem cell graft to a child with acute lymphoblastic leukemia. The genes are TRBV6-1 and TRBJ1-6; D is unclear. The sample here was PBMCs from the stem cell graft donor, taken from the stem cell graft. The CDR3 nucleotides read TGTGCCAGCAGTAGGATCGAGGGTGCACCCCTCCACTTT. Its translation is CASSRIEGAPLHF.